This TCR beta chain was documented in a study of cytomegalovirus exposure and HLA in healthy donors. The CDR3 runs to 14 residues. Germline loops: CDR1 LNHDA, CDR2 SQIVND (reference sequence). With V trimmed by 3 bases and J by 6 bases, 8 bases remained unmatched. 60 Vbeta and 13 Jbeta primers were used in PCR. Profiling relied on immunoSEQ multiplex PCR, and the TCRdb table lists in-frame clones only, not all of them. The sample holds around 170,000 clones, almost 80% seen once. The rearrangement links TRBV19 to TRBJ2-7; TRBD1 agrees at 7 bases. What was sequenced was PBMCs. This sequence was found in a male donor in good health and CMV-seronegative. In DNA form, the CDR3 reads TGTGCCAGTAGTATTGTTGGGACAGCGCGCGAGCAGTACTTC. It yields the protein CASSIVGTAREQYF.